This TCR beta chain was recorded in a study of patients and donors after allogeneic stem cell transplantation. Using its own MiXCR run on the RT-PCR reads, TCRdb lists one record per CDR3 protein. The sample includes over 350,000 distinct CDR3 sequences, 16% of them seen just once. Sequenced sample: blood, either unsorted or a sorted T cell fraction (not recorded which). This TCR was sampled from a human donor who was either an allogeneic HSCT recipient or a stem cell or donor lymphocyte infusion donor (not recorded which). It is not recorded whose cells these are; they may come from a transplant donor.

In DNA form, the CDR3 reads TGTGCCAGCAGCTTAGGGGCCCAGGGCGGAGGTATTCAGTACTTC. Its translation: CASSLGAQGGGIQYF. This chain connects TRBV11-1 to TRBJ2-4; the D call may be TRBD1 or TRBD2 (5 bases each). This CDR3 region has 15 residues. Germline V gene sequence: CDR1 SGHAT, CDR2 FQDESV (reference sequence). The V and J ends lost 1 base and 10 bases respectively, with 17 bases between them.